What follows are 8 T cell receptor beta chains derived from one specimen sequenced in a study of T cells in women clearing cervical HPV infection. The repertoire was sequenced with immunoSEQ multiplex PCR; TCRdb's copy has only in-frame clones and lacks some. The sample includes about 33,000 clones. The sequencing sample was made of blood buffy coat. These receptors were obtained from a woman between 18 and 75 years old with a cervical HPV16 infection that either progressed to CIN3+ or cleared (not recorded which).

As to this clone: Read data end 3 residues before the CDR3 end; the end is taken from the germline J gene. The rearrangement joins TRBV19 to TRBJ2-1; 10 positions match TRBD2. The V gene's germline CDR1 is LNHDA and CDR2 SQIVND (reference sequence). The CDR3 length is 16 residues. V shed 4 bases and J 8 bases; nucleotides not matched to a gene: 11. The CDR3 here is CASSTLAGDYAYEQFF. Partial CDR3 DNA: TGTGCCAGTAGTACCCTAGCGGGGGATTATGCGTATGAG.

CDR3 residues: CASSEVRGELAGELFF. The CDR3 bases that were read are TGTGCCAGTAGTGAGGTCAGAGGGGAATTAGCCGGGGAG. The chain recombines TRBV19 with TRBJ2-2; possibly TRBD1 or TRBD2 for D (5 bases each). The CDR3 end falls 3 residues outside the read, so it is completed with the germline J gene. V was trimmed by 5 bases and J by 6 bases, leaving 19 bases between them. Germline lookup yields CDR1 LNHDA and CDR2 SQIVND (reference sequence). The length of the CDR3 is 16 residues.

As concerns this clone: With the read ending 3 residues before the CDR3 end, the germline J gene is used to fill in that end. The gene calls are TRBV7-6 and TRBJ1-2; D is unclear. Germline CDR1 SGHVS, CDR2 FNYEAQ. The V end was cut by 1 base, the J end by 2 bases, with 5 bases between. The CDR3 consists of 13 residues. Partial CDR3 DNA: TGTGCCAGCAGCTTAGGAGGGAACTATGGC. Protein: CASSLGGNYG. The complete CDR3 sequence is CASSLGGNYGYTF. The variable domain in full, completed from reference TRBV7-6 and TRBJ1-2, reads GAGVSQSPRYKVTKRGQDVALRCDPISGHVSLYWYRQALGQGPEFLTYFNYEAQQDKSGLPNDRFSAERPEGSISTLTIQRTEQRDSAMYRCASSLGGNYGYTFGSGTRLTVV.

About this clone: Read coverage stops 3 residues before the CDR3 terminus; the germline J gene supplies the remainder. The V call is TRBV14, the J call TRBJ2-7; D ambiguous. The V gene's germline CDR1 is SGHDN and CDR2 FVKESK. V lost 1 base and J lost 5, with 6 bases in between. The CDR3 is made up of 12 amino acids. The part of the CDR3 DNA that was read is TGTGCCAGCAGCCAAGTAGTCAACGAG. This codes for CASSQVVNE. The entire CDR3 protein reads CASSQVVNEQYF.

CDR3 DNA (partial): TGTGCCAGTAGTAGCCGGGACACGGGGTATAATTCACCC. It codes for CASSSRDTGYNSP. The whole CDR3 is CASSSRDTGYNSPLHF. V gene TRBV19 combines with J gene TRBJ1-6, with TRBD1 as a possible D gene (6 bases). Read data end 3 residues before the CDR3 end; the end is taken from the germline J gene. V lost 4 bases, J lost 4 bases, and 14 bases lay in between. The CDR3 is 16 amino acids. CDR1 LNHDA and CDR2 SQIVND come from the germline V gene (reference sequence).

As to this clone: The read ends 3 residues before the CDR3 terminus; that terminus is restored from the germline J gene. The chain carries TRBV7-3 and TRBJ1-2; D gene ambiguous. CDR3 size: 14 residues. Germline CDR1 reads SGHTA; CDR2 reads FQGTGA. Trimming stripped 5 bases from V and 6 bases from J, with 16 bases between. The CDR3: CASSPLTPQDGYTF. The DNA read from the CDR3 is TGTGCCAGCAGCCCTCTGACCCCCCAGGATGGC.

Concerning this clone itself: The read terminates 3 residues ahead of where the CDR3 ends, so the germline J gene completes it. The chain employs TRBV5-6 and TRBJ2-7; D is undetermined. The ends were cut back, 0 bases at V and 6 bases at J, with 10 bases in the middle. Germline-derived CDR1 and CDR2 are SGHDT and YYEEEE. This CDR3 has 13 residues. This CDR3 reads CASSLEGFGEQYF. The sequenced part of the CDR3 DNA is TGTGCCAGCAGCTTGGAAGGGTTCGGCGAG.

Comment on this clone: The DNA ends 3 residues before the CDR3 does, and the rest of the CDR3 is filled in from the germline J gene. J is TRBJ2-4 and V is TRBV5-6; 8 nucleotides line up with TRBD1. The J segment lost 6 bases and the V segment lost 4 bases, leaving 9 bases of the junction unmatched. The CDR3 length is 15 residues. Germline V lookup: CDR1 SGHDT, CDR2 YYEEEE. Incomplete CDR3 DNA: TGTGCCAGCAGCATATACAGGGGGAGAGGAAACATT. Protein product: CASSIYRGRGNI. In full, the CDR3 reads CASSIYRGRGNIQYF.